Presented here are 9 T cell receptor beta chains from one specimen sequenced in a study of blood T cell repertoires in COVID-19. The data were produced by immunoSEQ multiplex PCR, yet TCRdb's version contains in-frame clones alone and is incomplete. The table lists 70,000 to 95,000 clones, around 92% of them singletons. Sequences were obtained from peripheral blood. The receptors come from a woman aged 60-75 years with active COVID-19.

This rearrangement joins TRBV4-3 to TRBJ1-1; D is unresolved. This CDR3 region has 15 residues. Trimming shortened V by 5 bases and J by 3 bases, and 16 bases separated the two germline ends. Germline values: CDR1 LGHNA, CDR2 YSLEER. As DNA, the CDR3 is TGCGCCAGCAGCTCAGACCCGGGTCGGGACACTGAAGCTTTCTTT. Its protein product is CASSSDPGRDTEAFF.

The chain recombines TRBV25-1 with TRBJ1-1; 9 bases line up with TRBD1. The CDR3 covers 15 residues. Germline V gene data show CDR1 as MGHDK and CDR2 as SYGVNS. V lost 4 bases to trimming and J lost 4 bases; unmatched junction nucleotides: 7. CDR3 nucleotide sequence: TGTGCCAGCAGTGGCCCCGGGACAGGGCGCACTGAAGCTTTCTTT. Translation: CASSGPGTGRTEAFF.

This rearrangement joins TRBV7-8 to TRBJ1-1; tentatively, D is TRBD1 (5 bases). Germline V lookup: CDR1 SGHVS, CDR2 FQNEAQ. The CDR3 length is 14 residues. With 7 bases removed from V and 2 bases from J, the gap between germline ends came to 14 bases. For the CDR3, the DNA is TGTGCCAGCAAGCCTACGGGGGGTAACACTGAAGCTTTCTTT. Translation: CASKPTGGNTEAFF.

The chain employs TRBV24-1 and TRBJ2-1, with 9 bases identical to TRBD1. Germline assignment: CDR1 KGHDR and CDR2 SFDVKD. CDR3 length: 15 residues. The ends lost 4 bases at V and 8 bases at J; junction bases unmatched: 8. CDR3 residues: CATSDRDRATDEQFF. The CDR3 DNA sequence: TGTGCCACCAGTGACCGGGACAGGGCGACGGATGAGCAGTTCTTC.

V gene TRBV7-9 combines with J gene TRBJ2-2, with a possible D match to TRBD1 (5 bases). The V and J ends lost 1 base and 0 bases respectively, with 6 bases between them. Germline V gene sequence: CDR1 SEHNR, CDR2 FQNEAQ (reference sequence). The CDR3 extends over 15 amino acids. CDR3 nucleotides: TGTGCCAGCAGCTTAGGACAGACGAACACCGGGGAGCTGTTTTTT. Translated: CASSLGQTNTGELFF.

The chain combines TRBV2 with TRBJ1-6, with 7 positions matching TRBD1. Germline trimming cut 8 bases from V and 12 bases from J; bases unmatched to any gene: 13. CDR1 SNHLY and CDR2 FYNNEI come from the germline V gene. The CDR3 covers 14 residues. CDR3 amino acids: CASAGNRQGGPLHF. The CDR3 nucleotides read TGTGCCAGCGCTGGCAATCGACAGGGAGGACCCCTCCACTTT. Based on the CDR3 plus reference TRBV2 and TRBJ1-6, the full variable domain is EPEVTQTPSHQVTQMGQEVILRCVPISNHLYFYWYRQILGQKVEFLVSFYNNEISEKSEIFDDQFSVERPDGSNFTLKIRSTKLEDSAMYFCASAGNRQGGPLHFGNGTRLTVT.

The rearrangement links TRBV7-2 to TRBJ1-1; no clear D gene. Germline CDR1 reads SGHTA; CDR2 reads FQGNSA. There are 15 residues in the CDR3. Trimming shortened V by 5 bases and J by 0 bases, and 13 bases separated the two germline ends. CDR3 bases: TGTGCCAGCAGCCATGGGAGGGTGGTGAACACTGAAGCTTTCTTT. Translation: CASSHGRVVNTEAFF.

The CDR3 protein is CASSLSGLDNQPQHF. CDR3 in DNA: TGTGCCAGCAGTTTATCGGGACTGGACAATCAGCCCCAGCATTTT. V gene TRBV28 combines with J gene TRBJ1-5, with TRBD1 as a possible D gene (5 bases). The V gene's germline CDR1 is MDHEN and CDR2 SYDVKM. V lost 1 base to trimming and J lost 3 bases, with 10 bases between them. The CDR3 runs 15 residues.

The rearrangement joins TRBV11-2 to TRBJ1-4; no definite D call. V was clipped by 3 bases and J by 7 bases, with 12 bases between them. The CDR3 sequence is 14 residues long. Germline CDR1 SGHAT, CDR2 FQNNGV. CDR3 sequence (DNA): TGTGCCAGCAGCTTTGATATACTAGGTGAAAAACTGTTTTTT. Its translation: CASSFDILGEKLFF.